This TCR beta chain emerged from a study of blood T cell repertoires in COVID-19. In the study overall: Donors in the United States, Italy and Spain gave samples during acute or convalescent COVID-19.

Each participant's cohort was designated according to participant-reported clinical history. The study counted Cohort 3 donors as recovered given two negative PCRs, clearance, or symptom resolution. The assay was immunoSEQ multiplex PCR, and TCRdb's table has in-frame clones only and misses some. The sample records around 390,000 clones, approximately 90% being singletons. Trimming took 8 bases from V and 2 from J, leaving 13 bases between them. This CDR3 region has 13 residues. Looked up from germline, CDR1 is GTSNPN and CDR2 is SVGIG (reference sequence). The J gene is TRBJ1-3, the V gene TRBV30, with D possibly TRBD1 on 5 matching bases. Specimen: PBMCs or T cells enriched from blood (not recorded which). This TCR derives from a woman in her forties or fifties who had recovered from COVID-19. The CDR3 sequence: CARSQGPGNTIYF. CDR3 DNA sequence: TGTGCCCGATCGCAGGGTCCTGGAAACACCATATATTTT.